This TCR beta chain was observed in a study of OX40 agonist ivuxolimab in advanced cancers. Whole-study context: Hepatocellular carcinoma, melanoma, renal cell or head and neck cancer affected the dose-escalation patients. The mean age was approximately 60 years, ranging from roughly 23 to 90, with about 87% of participants male. The study, taken as a whole, reports: By week 6 at 0.1 to 3.0 mg/kg, blood CD4+ and CD8+ T cells had expanded clonally.

The germline CDR1 and CDR2 sequences are SNHLY and FYNNEI. V gave up 9 bases and J gave up 0 bases, with 8 bases separating them. The CDR3 has 13 residues. As regards this clone: Its antigen is unknown.

Produced via immunoSEQ multiplex PCR; TCRdb's table is partial and in-frame only. The sample carries tens of thousands of clones, over 85% recorded once. Patients had blood sampled at baseline and again on cycle 4 day 1 and cycle 7 day 1. V is TRBV2 and J is TRBJ2-2, with D perhaps TRBD2 (5 bases). The source is an adult with an advanced solid tumor such as melanoma, head and neck, liver or kidney cancer. The specimen was CD4+ or CD8+ T cells sorted from blood, collected in a trial of the OX40 agonist ivuxolimab. In nucleotides, the CDR3 is TGTGCCAGTAGGGAGTCGAACACCGGGGAGCTGTTTTTT. The encoded protein is CASRESNTGELFF.